Listed here are 31 T cell receptor beta chains from one sample, sequenced in a study of CD8 T cells in Susac syndrome. RNA was extracted with the RNeasy kit, and a quantity of about 0.45 to 1 ug was reverse transcribed using random hexamers. TCRdb fed the immunoSEQ multiplex PCR reads into MiXCR, producing one record per CDR3 protein. The sample holds roughly 150,000 distinct CDR3 sequences; almost 96% are singletons and the top ten take over 0.075%. Sequencing was performed on CD4+ T cells from PBMCs. Receptors originate from a human donor with Susac syndrome.

J is TRBJ2-6 and V is TRBV20-1; D possibly corresponds to TRBD1 (5 bases). Germline V gene data show CDR1 as DFQATT and CDR2 as SNEGSKA (reference sequence). The V end was cut by 3 bases, the J end by 0 bases, with 12 bases between. This CDR3 region has 16 residues. CDR3 sequence: CSASRAWTSGANVLTF. CDR3 coding DNA: TGCAGTGCTAGCAGGGCCTGGACCTCTGGGGCCAACGTCCTGACTTTC.

The chain joins TRBV29-1 to TRBJ1-5; D is possibly TRBD1 (6 bases). V shed 7 bases and J shed 7 bases, with 11 bases lying between them. The CDR3 is 11 residues long. Germline-derived CDR1 and CDR2 are SQVTM and ANQGSEA. The chain's CDR3 is CSAGAEQPQHF. The CDR3 DNA reads as TGCAGCGCAGGGGCGGAGCAGCCCCAGCATTTT.

The chain joins TRBV20-1 to TRBJ2-7, with 11 bases identical to TRBD2. Germline V gives CDR1 DFQATT, CDR2 SNEGSKA (reference sequence). V dropped 5 bases and J dropped 0; count of bases not matched to a gene: 6. The CDR3 consists of 15 residues. The CDR3 loop is CSARPSGGFSYEQYF. The CDR3 region has the DNA TGCAGTGCTCGCCCTAGCGGGGGGTTCTCCTACGAGCAGTACTTC.

The gene calls are TRBV25-1 and TRBJ2-7, with D uncertain. Looked up from germline, CDR1 is MGHDK and CDR2 is SYGVNS. The CDR3 runs to 12 residues. V was cut by 6 bases and J by 6 bases, with 12 bases left in between. CDR3 bases: TGTGCCAGCAGCTCGTGGAGCTCCGAGCAGTACTTC. Protein: CASSSWSSEQYF.

This chain connects TRBV4-1 to TRBJ2-1; 7 positions agree with TRBD2. Per the germline V gene, CDR1 is MGHRA and CDR2 is YSYEKL. V trimming: 3 bases; J trimming: 3 bases; junction bases outside the gene matches: 5. There are 15 residues in the CDR3. Written as DNA, the CDR3 is TGCGCCAGCAGCCAGGGGAGGGCAGACTACAATGAGCAGTTCTTC. This sequence encodes CASSQGRADYNEQFF.

The chain has TRBV7-9 and TRBJ1-5; 7 bases line up with TRBD1. With 3 bases clipped from V and 4 bases from J, the junction kept 12 bases outside the gene matches. The CDR3 has 17 amino acids. Germline assignment: CDR1 SEHNR and CDR2 FQNEAQ (reference sequence). The DNA of the CDR3 is TGTGCCAGCAGCTTGGGGACTCCGGGACAGAAAAATCAGCCCCAGCATTTT. Amino acids: CASSLGTPGQKNQPQHF. Filled out from reference TRBV7-9 and TRBJ1-5, the complete variable domain reads DTGVSQNPRHKITKRGQNVTFRCDPISEHNRLYWYRQTLGQGPEFLTYFQNEAQLEKSRLLSDRFSAERPKGSFSTLEIQRTEQGDSAMYLCASSLGTPGQKNQPQHFGDGTRLSIL.

This chain joins TRBV9 and TRBJ2-1; the D gene could be TRBD1 or TRBD2 (6 bases each). V lost 0 bases and J 8 bases, leaving 15 bases between the germline ends. This CDR3 spans 15 amino acids. CDR1 and CDR2 (germline): SGDLS, YYNGEE. Here the CDR3 reads CASSVVDLGGDEQFF. CDR3 bases: TGTGCCAGCAGCGTAGTGGACTTGGGGGGCGATGAGCAGTTCTTC.

J is TRBJ2-3 and V is TRBV9; 11 nucleotides agree with TRBD2. With V trimmed by 3 bases and J by 6 bases, 9 bases remained unmatched. The CDR3 spans 16 residues. Germline V gene data show CDR1 as SGDLS and CDR2 as YYNGEE. The CDR3 sequence is CASSAGVAGGLDTQYF. DNA for the CDR3: TGTGCCAGCAGCGCGGGCGTAGCGGGGGGGCTGGATACGCAGTATTTT.

The chain carries TRBV4-1 and TRBJ2-4; D call uncertain. CDR1 and CDR2 from the germline V gene are MGHRA and YSYEKL. The CDR3 totals 16 residues. Trimming shortened V by 0 bases and J by 1 base, and 10 bases separated the two germline ends. The CDR3 spells CASSQDRASAKNIQYF. The CDR3 nucleotides are TGCGCCAGCAGCCAAGATCGAGCCTCCGCCAAAAACATTCAGTACTTC.

This clonotype has just one count. The chain couples TRBV28 to TRBJ1-6; TRBD1 might be the D (6 bases). V gave up 6 bases and J gave up 4 bases, with 10 bases separating them. This CDR3 is 14 amino acids long. The germline V gene has CDR1 MDHEN and CDR2 SYDVKM. CDR3 coding DNA: TGTGCCAGCAGGGACAGCGTTTATAATTCACCCCTCCACTTT. Translated: CASRDSVYNSPLHF. Looking up the rest from reference TRBV28 and TRBJ1-6 gives the full variable domain: DVKVTQSSRYLVKRTGEKVFLECVQDMDHENMFWYRQDPGLGLRLIYFSYDVKMKEKGDIPEGYSVSREKKERFSLILESASTNQTSMYLCASRDSVYNSPLHFGNGTRLTVT.

The chain combines TRBV5-1 with TRBJ2-1, with D possibly matching TRBD1 (5 bases). This CDR3 is built from 14 residues. V lost 0 bases, J lost 5 bases, and 9 bases lay in between. Germline CDR1 SGHRS, CDR2 YFSETQ. The CDR3 coding sequence is TGCGCCAGCAGCTTGGACAAAGGGGACAATGAGCAGTTCTTC. Amino acid sequence: CASSLDKGDNEQFF.

The CDR3 spells CATSRDRLAGGRSSYNEQFF. The CDR3, as DNA: TGTGCCACCAGCAGAGATCGACTAGCGGGAGGTAGAAGCTCCTACAATGAGCAGTTCTTC. The rearrangement joins TRBV15 to TRBJ2-1; TRBD2 agrees at 13 bases. Trimming removed 0 bases from V and 0 bases from J; junction bases left unmatched: 8. The CDR3 consists of 20 residues. The germline gives CDR1 LNHNV, CDR2 YYDKDF (reference sequence). The full variable domain, in which reference TRBV15 and TRBJ2-1 provide the parts outside the CDR3, is DAMVIQNPRYQVTQFGKPVTLSCSQTLNHNVMYWYQQKSSQAPKLLFHYYDKDFNNEADTPDNFQSRRPNTSFCFLDIRSPGLGDTAMYLCATSRDRLAGGRSSYNEQFFGPGTRLTVL.

The chain employs TRBV14 and TRBJ2-1, with 7 bases lining up with TRBD1. J was trimmed by 2 bases and V by 3 bases; bases with no gene match: 4. The V gene's germline CDR1 is SGHDN and CDR2 FVKESK. This CDR3 comprises 15 residues. The CDR3 spells CASSHLDRAYNEQFF. CDR3 coding DNA: TGTGCCAGCAGCCACCTCGACAGGGCCTACAATGAGCAGTTCTTC.

The chain recombines TRBV18 with TRBJ2-5; D is unresolved. Trimming removed 3 bases from V and 1 base from J, with 15 bases in between. This CDR3 spans 16 amino acids. Germline CDR1 KGHSH, CDR2 LQKENI. The CDR3 reads CASSPKFSLGQETQYF. The CDR3 nucleotides read TGTGCCAGCTCACCGAAGTTTTCATTGGGCCAAGAGACCCAGTACTTC.

This rearrangement joins TRBV29-1 to TRBJ2-2, with a weak D call TRBD1 (6 bases). V lost 6 bases, J lost 7 bases, and 21 bases lay in between. Germline assignment: CDR1 SQVTM and CDR2 ANQGSEA. The CDR3 has 15 residues. The CDR3 DNA is TGCAGCGTCGGCCGTCGACAGGCCGGTAGCGGGGAGCTGTTTTTT. The encoded protein is CSVGRRQAGSGELFF.

The J gene is TRBJ2-1, the V gene TRBV9, with D unresolved. The V gene lost 4 bases and the J gene lost 4 bases, with 15 bases spanning the gap. The CDR3 covers 15 residues. Germline V gene sequence: CDR1 SGDLS, CDR2 YYNGEE. This CDR3 is CASSSHTPQYNEQFF. DNA of the CDR3: TGTGCCAGCAGCTCCCACACCCCTCAGTACAATGAGCAGTTCTTC.

V usage is TRBV14 and J usage is TRBJ1-2, with TRBD1 as a possible D gene (6 bases). The length of the CDR3 is 15 residues. V lost 4 bases and J 4 bases, leaving 16 bases between the germline ends. CDR1 and CDR2 from the germline V gene are SGHDN and FVKESK. The chain's CDR3 is CASSRGTGTTYGYTF. For the CDR3, the DNA is TGTGCCAGCAGCCGGGGTACAGGGACAACCTATGGCTACACCTTC.

The genes are TRBV20-1 and TRBJ1-1; 9 nucleotides line up with TRBD1. Germline assignment: CDR1 DFQATT and CDR2 SNEGSKA (reference sequence). The CDR3 sequence is 13 residues long. V trimming: 6 bases; J trimming: 5 bases; junction bases outside the gene matches: 7. The CDR3 bases are TGCAGTGCACGACAGGGGGTAGGAACTGAAGCTTTCTTT. Residues: CSARQGVGTEAFF.

This chain joins TRBV6-1 and TRBJ2-7, with 7 bases aligning to TRBD2. Germline assignment: CDR1 MNHNS and CDR2 SASEGT. The junction had 11 bases not matched to a gene; V was cut back by 5 bases and J by 4 bases. The CDR3 is made up of 15 amino acids. The CDR3 region has the DNA TGTGCCAGCAGTTCTGCGGGAGCACCCTCTTACGAGCAGTACTTC. Its protein is CASSSAGAPSYEQYF.

The chain uses TRBV27 and TRBJ1-2, with D possibly being TRBD1 (6 bases). Trimming removed 3 bases from V and 7 bases from J, with 12 bases in between. Germline lookup yields CDR1 MNHEY and CDR2 SMNVEV (reference sequence). The CDR3 extends over 13 amino acids. This CDR3 is CASSLQQGSGYTF. DNA for the CDR3: TGTGCCAGCAGTTTGCAACAGGGCTCTGGCTACACCTTC.

The chain employs TRBV7-9 and TRBJ1-5, with no clear D. V lost 0 bases and J 7 bases, leaving 7 bases between the germline ends. Germline assignment: CDR1 SEHNR and CDR2 FQNEAQ (reference sequence). This CDR3 has 13 amino acids. The CDR3 sequence: CASSLAGTQPQHF. Here the CDR3 DNA reads TGTGCCAGCAGCTTAGCGGGCACACAGCCCCAGCATTTT.

J is TRBJ1-6 and V is TRBV7-2, with 7 bases lining up with TRBD1. This CDR3 spans 12 amino acids. V shed 5 bases, J shed 14 bases, and the junction held 6 bases outside the gene matches. Germline CDR1 is SGHTA and CDR2 is FQGNSA. This CDR3 reads CASSRQGVTLHF. CDR3 DNA: TGTGCCAGCAGCCGACAGGGAGTTACCCTCCACTTT.

V gene TRBV29-1 combines with J gene TRBJ1-4; D gene uncertain. V lost 6 bases and J lost 7, with 12 bases in between. Germline values: CDR1 SQVTM, CDR2 ANQGSEA. The CDR3 length is 12 residues. The CDR3 DNA is TGCAGCGTAAGGTTGGGAGGTGAAAAACTGTTTTTT. Its translation is CSVRLGGEKLFF.

This clonotype was observed once. The genes are TRBV11-2 and TRBJ2-7, with D hard to call. Germline V lookup: CDR1 SGHAT, CDR2 FQNNGV. Trimming cost V 5 bases and J 1 base, with 12 bases left between them. This CDR3 has 14 amino acids. CDR3: CASSTSKSSYEQYF. CDR3 bases: TGTGCCAGCAGCACAAGCAAAAGTTCCTACGAGCAGTACTTC.

This chain joins TRBV28 and TRBJ2-7, with 9 bases that match TRBD2. This CDR3 has 13 residues. The germline gives CDR1 MDHEN, CDR2 SYDVKM. V lost 7 bases to trimming and J lost 1 base; unmatched junction nucleotides: 2. CDR3 amino acids: CASTAGGSYEQYF. CDR3 bases: TGTGCCAGCACGGCGGGAGGGTCCTACGAGCAGTACTTC.

This chain links TRBV12-3 or TRBV12-4 with TRBJ1-1, with D perhaps TRBD1 (6 bases). The CDR3 covers 14 residues. V shed 5 bases and J shed 5 bases, with 15 bases lying between them. CDR3 region: CASSPTGMGTEAFF. CDR3 sequence (DNA): TGTGCCAGCAGTCCTACAGGGATGGGTACTGAAGCTTTCTTT.

V and J are TRBV24-1 and TRBJ2-5; TRBD1 agrees at 8 bases. The ends lost 2 bases at V and 3 bases at J; junction bases unmatched: 7. Germline CDR1 is KGHDR and CDR2 is SFDVKD. This CDR3 has 16 amino acids. The CDR3 is CATSDSGTGVKETQYF. The CDR3 region has the DNA TGTGCCACCAGTGATTCCGGGACAGGAGTTAAAGAGACCCAGTACTTC.

V usage is TRBV28 and J usage is TRBJ2-7, with TRBD1 as a possible D gene (6 bases). Germline lookup yields CDR1 MDHEN and CDR2 SYDVKM. The CDR3 sequence is 14 residues long. The V end was cut by 5 bases, the J end by 5 bases, with 16 bases between. CDR3 sequence: CASSLGTKPHEQYF. The CDR3 DNA reads as TGTGCCAGCAGTCTAGGGACAAAACCCCACGAGCAGTACTTC.

This chain uses TRBV5-6 with TRBJ1-5; D is undetermined. The CDR3 has 12 amino acids. The V end lost 3 bases, the J end lost 7 bases, and 8 bases lay between the germline ends. The germline V gene has CDR1 SGHDT and CDR2 YYEEEE. The CDR3 protein is CASSSRWQPQHF. The CDR3 bases are TGTGCCAGCAGCTCCAGGTGGCAGCCCCAGCATTTT.

This clonotype came up a few times. This chain links TRBV11-2 with TRBJ2-2, with D possibly being TRBD1 (5 bases). CDR1 SGHAT and CDR2 FQNNGV come from the germline V gene. This CDR3 spans 13 amino acids. V was pared by 5 bases and J by 5 bases, with 9 bases between. The CDR3 protein is CASSPPGTGELFF. The CDR3 bases are TGTGCCAGCAGCCCTCCAGGGACCGGGGAGCTGTTTTTT.

The rearrangement uses TRBV24-1 and TRBJ2-7; perhaps TRBD1 as D (5 bases). The CDR3 is 13 amino acids. V dropped 4 bases and J dropped 6 bases, with 12 bases sitting between them. Looked up from germline, CDR1 is KGHDR and CDR2 is SFDVKD. DNA for the CDR3: TGTGCCACCAGTGAGACGACAGTGGGCGAGCAGTACTTC. Protein product: CATSETTVGEQYF.